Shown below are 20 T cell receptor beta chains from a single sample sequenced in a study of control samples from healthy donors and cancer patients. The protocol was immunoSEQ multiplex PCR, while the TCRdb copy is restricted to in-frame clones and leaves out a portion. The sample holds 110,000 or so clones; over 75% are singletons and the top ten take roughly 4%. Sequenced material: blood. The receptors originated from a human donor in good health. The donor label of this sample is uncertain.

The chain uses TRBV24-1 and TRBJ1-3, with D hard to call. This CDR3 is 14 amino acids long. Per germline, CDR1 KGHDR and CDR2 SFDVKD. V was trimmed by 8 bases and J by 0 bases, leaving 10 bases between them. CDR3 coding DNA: TGTGCCACCATAAGGGCAAGCTCTGGAAACACCATATATTTT. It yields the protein CATIRASSGNTIYF.

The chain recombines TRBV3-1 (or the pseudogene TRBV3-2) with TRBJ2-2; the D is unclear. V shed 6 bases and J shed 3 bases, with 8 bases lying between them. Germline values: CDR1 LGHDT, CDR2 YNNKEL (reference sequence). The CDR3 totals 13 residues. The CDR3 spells CASSMMDTGELFF. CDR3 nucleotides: TGTGCCAGCAGTATGATGGACACCGGGGAGCTGTTTTTT.

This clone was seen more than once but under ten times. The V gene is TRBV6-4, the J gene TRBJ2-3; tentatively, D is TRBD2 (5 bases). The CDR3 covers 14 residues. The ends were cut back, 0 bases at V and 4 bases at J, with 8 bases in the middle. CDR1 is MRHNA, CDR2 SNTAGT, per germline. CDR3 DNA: TGTGCCAGCAGTGACTCGTCGGGATCAGATACGCAGTATTTT. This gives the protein CASSDSSGSDTQYF.

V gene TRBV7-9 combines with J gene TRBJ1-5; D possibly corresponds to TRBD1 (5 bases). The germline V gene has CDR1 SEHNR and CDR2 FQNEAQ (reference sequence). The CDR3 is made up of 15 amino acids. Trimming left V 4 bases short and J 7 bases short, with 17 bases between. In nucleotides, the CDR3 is TGTGCCAGCAGCTATGGCGGGGGGTGGGGGCAGCCCCAGCATTTT. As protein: CASSYGGGWGQPQHF.

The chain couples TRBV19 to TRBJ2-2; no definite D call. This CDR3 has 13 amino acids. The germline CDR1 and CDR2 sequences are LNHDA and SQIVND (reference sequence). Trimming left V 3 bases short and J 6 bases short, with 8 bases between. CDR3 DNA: TGTGCCAGTAGTATCTCAAAGGCCGGGGAGCTGTTTTTT. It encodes CASSISKAGELFF. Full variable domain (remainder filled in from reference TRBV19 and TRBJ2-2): DGGITQSPKYLFRKEGQNVTLSCEQNLNHDAMYWYRQDPGQGLRLIYYSQIVNDFQKGDIAEGYSVSREKKESFPLTVTSAQKNPTAFYLCASSISKAGELFFGEGSRLTVL.

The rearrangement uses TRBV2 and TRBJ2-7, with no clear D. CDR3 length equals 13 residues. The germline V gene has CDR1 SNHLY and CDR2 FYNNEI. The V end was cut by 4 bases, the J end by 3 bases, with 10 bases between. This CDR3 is CASSARQYYEQYF. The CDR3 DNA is TGTGCCAGCAGTGCTCGGCAGTACTACGAGCAGTACTTC. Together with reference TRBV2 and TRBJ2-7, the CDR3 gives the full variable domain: EPEVTQTPSHQVTQMGQEVILRCVPISNHLYFYWYRQILGQKVEFLVSFYNNEISEKSEIFDDQFSVERPDGSNFTLKIRSTKLEDSAMYFCASSARQYYEQYFGPGTRLTVT.

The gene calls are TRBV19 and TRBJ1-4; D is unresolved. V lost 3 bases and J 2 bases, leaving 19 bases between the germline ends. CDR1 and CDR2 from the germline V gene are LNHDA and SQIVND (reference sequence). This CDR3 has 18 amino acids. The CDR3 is CASSMLQSSMVTNEKLFF. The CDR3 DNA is TGTGCCAGTAGTATGTTACAGTCCTCAATGGTGACTAATGAAAAACTGTTTTTT.

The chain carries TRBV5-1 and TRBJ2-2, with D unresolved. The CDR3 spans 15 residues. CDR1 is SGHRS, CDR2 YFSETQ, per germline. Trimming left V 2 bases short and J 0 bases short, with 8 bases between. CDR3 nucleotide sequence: TGCGCCAGCAGCTTCGACAAAGCGAACACCGGGGAGCTGTTTTTT. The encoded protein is CASSFDKANTGELFF.

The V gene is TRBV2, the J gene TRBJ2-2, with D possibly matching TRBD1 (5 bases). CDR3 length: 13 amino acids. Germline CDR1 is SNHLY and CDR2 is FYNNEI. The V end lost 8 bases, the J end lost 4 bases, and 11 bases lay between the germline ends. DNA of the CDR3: TGTGCCAGCCGACAGACCCCCACCGGGGAGCTGTTTTTT. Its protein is CASRQTPTGELFF.

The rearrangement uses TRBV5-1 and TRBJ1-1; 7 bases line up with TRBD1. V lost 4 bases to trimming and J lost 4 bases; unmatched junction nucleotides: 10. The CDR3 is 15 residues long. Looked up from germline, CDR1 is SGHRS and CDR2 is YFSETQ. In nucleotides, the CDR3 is TGCGCCAGCAGCATCCGCCCGACAGGGATCACTGAAGCTTTCTTT. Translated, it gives CASSIRPTGITEAFF.

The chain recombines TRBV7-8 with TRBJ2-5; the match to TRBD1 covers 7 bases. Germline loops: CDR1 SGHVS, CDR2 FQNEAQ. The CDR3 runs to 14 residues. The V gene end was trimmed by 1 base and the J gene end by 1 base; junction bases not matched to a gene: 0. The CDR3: CASSLGDSQETQYF. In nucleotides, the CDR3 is TGTGCCAGCAGCTTAGGGGACAGCCAAGAGACCCAGTACTTC.

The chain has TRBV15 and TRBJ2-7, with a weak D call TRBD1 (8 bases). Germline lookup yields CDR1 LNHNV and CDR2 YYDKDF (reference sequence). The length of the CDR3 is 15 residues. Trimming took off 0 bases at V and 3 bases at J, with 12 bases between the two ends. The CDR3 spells CATSREGGTGYEQYF. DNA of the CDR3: TGTGCCACCAGCAGAGAGGGAGGGACAGGCTACGAGCAGTACTTC.

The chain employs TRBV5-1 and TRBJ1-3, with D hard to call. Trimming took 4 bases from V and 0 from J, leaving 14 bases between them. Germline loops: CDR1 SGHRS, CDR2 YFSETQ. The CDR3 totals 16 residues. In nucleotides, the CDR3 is TGCGCCAGCAGCCAATACGGAGGTTACTCTGGAAACACCATATATTTT. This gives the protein CASSQYGGYSGNTIYF.

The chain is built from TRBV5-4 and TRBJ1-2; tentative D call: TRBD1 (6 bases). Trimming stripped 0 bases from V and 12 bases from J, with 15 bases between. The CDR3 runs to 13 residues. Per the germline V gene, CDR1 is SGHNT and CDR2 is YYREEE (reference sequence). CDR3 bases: TGTGCCAGCAGCTTGGGAGGGAGGGGACACGACACCTTC. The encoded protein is CASSLGGRGHDTF.

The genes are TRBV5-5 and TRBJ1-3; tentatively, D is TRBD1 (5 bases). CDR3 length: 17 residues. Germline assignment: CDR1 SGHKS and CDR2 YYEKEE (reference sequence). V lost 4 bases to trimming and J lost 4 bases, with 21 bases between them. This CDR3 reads CASSPDGGVRGGNTIYF. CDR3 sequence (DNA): TGTGCCAGCAGCCCGGACGGGGGGGTCCGTGGCGGAAACACCATATATTTT. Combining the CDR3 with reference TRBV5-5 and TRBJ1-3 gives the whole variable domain DAGVTQSPTHLIKTRGQQVTLRCSPISGHKSVSWYQQVLGQGPQFIFQYYEKEERGRGNFPDRFSARQFPNYSSELNVNALLLGDSALYLCASSPDGGVRGGNTIYFGEGSWLTVV.

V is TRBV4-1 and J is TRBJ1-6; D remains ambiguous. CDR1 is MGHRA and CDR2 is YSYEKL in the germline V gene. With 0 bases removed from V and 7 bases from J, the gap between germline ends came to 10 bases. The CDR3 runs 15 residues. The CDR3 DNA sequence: TGCGCCAGCAGCCAAGATAGATCCAGGAATTCACCCCTCCACTTT. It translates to CASSQDRSRNSPLHF.

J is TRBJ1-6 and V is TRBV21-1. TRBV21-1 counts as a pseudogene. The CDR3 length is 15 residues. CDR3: CASSTVGGDWSPLHF. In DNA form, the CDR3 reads TGTGCCAGCAGCACGGTAGGGGGGGATTGGTCACCCCTCCACTTT.

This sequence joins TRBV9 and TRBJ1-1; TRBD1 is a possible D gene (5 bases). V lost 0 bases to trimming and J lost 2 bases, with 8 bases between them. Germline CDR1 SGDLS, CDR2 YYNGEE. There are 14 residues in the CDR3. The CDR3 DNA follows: TGTGCCAGCAGCGTAGTGGGGGTAAACACTGAAGCTTTCTTT. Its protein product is CASSVVGVNTEAFF.

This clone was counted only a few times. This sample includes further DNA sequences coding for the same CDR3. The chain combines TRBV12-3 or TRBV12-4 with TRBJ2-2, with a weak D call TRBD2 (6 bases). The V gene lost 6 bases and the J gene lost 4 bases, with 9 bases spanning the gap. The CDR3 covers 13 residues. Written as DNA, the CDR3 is TGTGCCAGCAGGTTGACTAGCACCGGGGAGCTGTTTTTT. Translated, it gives CASRLTSTGELFF.

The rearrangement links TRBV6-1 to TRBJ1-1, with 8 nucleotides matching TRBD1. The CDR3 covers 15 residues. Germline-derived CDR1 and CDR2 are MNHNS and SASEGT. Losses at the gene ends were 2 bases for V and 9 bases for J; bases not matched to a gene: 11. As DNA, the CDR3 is TGTGCCAGCAGTGAAACGGGACAGGAACACTGGAAAGCTTTCTTT. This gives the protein CASSETGQEHWKAFF.